The 21 T cell receptor beta chains below all came from one sample that was sequenced in a study of CD8+ T cells in alopecia areata. Following RNA extraction, reverse transcription yielded cDNA that acted as the sequencing template. Measured with immunoSEQ multiplex PCR; TCRdb has only the in-frame clones, and not every one. The profile shows some 180,000 clones, more than 50% of them singletons. The sample comprised CD8+ T cells sorted from blood. The receptors originated from a human donor in good health.

This chain connects TRBV25-1 to TRBJ1-1, with D possibly being TRBD1 (6 bases). Trimming stripped 7 bases from V and 6 bases from J, with 18 bases between. The CDR3 loop spans 14 amino acids. Germline V lookup: CDR1 MGHDK, CDR2 SYGVNS. The CDR3 DNA is TGTGCCAGCAAAGGGGAACAGGGCTGGGCTGAAGCTTTCTTT. Residues: CASKGEQGWAEAFF. Drawing the rest from reference TRBV25-1 and TRBJ1-1, the complete variable domain is EADIYQTPRYLVIGTGKKITLECSQTMGHDKMYWYQQDPGMELHLIHYSYGVNSTEKGDLSSESTVSRIRTEHFPLTLESARPSHTSQYLCASKGEQGWAEAFFGQGTRLTVV.

The rearrangement links TRBV29-1 to TRBJ2-1; 7 bases match TRBD1. This CDR3 contains 15 residues. The J segment lost 3 bases and the V segment lost 0 bases, leaving 5 bases of the junction unmatched. The germline gives CDR1 SQVTM, CDR2 ANQGSEA. CDR3 DNA: TGCAGCGTTGAAGATCATCGGGACAGCTACAATGAGCAGTTCTTC. Amino acids: CSVEDHRDSYNEQFF.

This chain joins TRBV14 and TRBJ2-1; D uncertain. The CDR3 has 12 residues. Trimming removed 3 bases from V and 7 bases from J, with 7 bases in between. The germline gives CDR1 SGHDN, CDR2 FVKESK. The CDR3 is CASSQGFNEQFF. The DNA for the CDR3 is TGTGCCAGCAGCCAGGGATTTAATGAGCAGTTCTTC.

This chain uses TRBV2 with TRBJ2-7; D is unclear. Per the germline V gene, CDR1 is SNHLY and CDR2 is FYNNEI. Trimming removed 7 bases from V and 0 bases from J, with 13 bases in between. CDR3 length: 14 residues. CDR3 sequence (DNA): TGTGCCAGCATAAGATTTTTTTTCTCCTACGAGCAGTACTTC. The encoded protein is CASIRFFFSYEQYF.

The sample holds a few counts of this clone. The rearrangement links TRBV14 to TRBJ2-5; weak D call: TRBD1 (5 bases). Germline assignment: CDR1 SGHDN and CDR2 FVKESK. This CDR3 comprises 15 residues. V was cut by 5 bases and J by 0 bases, with 13 bases left in between. CDR3 DNA: TGTGCCAGCAGCTCCGACGACAGCCACCAAGAGACCCAGTACTTC. The encoded protein is CASSSDDSHQETQYF.

The rearrangement links TRBV29-1 to TRBJ2-2; tentatively, D is TRBD2 (5 bases). The germline V gene has CDR1 SQVTM and CDR2 ANQGSEA. There are 12 residues in the CDR3. The V and J ends lost 7 bases and 5 bases respectively, with 11 bases between them. The DNA of the CDR3 is TGCAGCGCCGAGGGCCCTACCGGGGAGCTGTTTTTT. This sequence encodes CSAEGPTGELFF.

This clone was counted between two and nine times. The chain joins TRBV9 to TRBJ1-3; a weak D match, TRBD1 (6 bases). Trimming cost V 4 bases and J 8 bases, with 10 bases left between them. CDR3 size: 12 residues. Germline values: CDR1 SGDLS, CDR2 YYNGEE. The CDR3 DNA reads as TGTGCCAGCAGCCTAGGGGGGGACACCATATATTTT. The encoded protein is CASSLGGDTIYF.

V gene TRBV6-5 combines with J gene TRBJ1-1; D call uncertain. Germline CDR1 is MNHEY and CDR2 is SVGAGI. The CDR3 contains 15 residues. Trimming took 4 bases from V and 5 from J, leaving 17 bases between them. The CDR3 region has the DNA TGTGCCAGCAGTTTCCGTCCCGGGTTCCGGACTGAAGCTTTCTTT. The encoded protein is CASSFRPGFRTEAFF.

This chain joins TRBV29-1 and TRBJ2-7, with a possible D match to TRBD2 (6 bases). Per germline, CDR1 SQVTM and CDR2 ANQGSEA. The V end lost 5 bases, the J end lost 1 base, and 9 bases lay between the germline ends. CDR3 length: 12 residues. CDR3 sequence (DNA): TGCAGCGTTCGACTAGAATCCTACGAGCAGTACTTC. It specifies CSVRLESYEQYF.

The chain is built from TRBV5-6 and TRBJ1-1, with 7 bases that match TRBD1. The CDR3 is 15 amino acids. J gave up 3 bases and V 0 bases, and 5 bases lay outside the gene matches. Germline values: CDR1 SGHDT, CDR2 YYEEEE. The CDR3 protein is CASSLVDRDDTEAFF. The CDR3 nucleotides are TGTGCCAGCAGCTTGGTCGACAGGGACGACACTGAAGCTTTCTTT.

The chain employs TRBV4-1 and TRBJ2-7, with TRBD1 as a possible D gene (6 bases). Germline loops: CDR1 MGHRA, CDR2 YSYEKL. This CDR3 contains 14 residues. V was shortened by 4 bases and J by 2 bases, with 12 bases between the two germline ends. The CDR3 region is CASSLGGTPYEQYF. DNA for the CDR3: TGCGCCAGCAGCCTAGGTGGGACACCCTACGAGCAGTACTTC.

This clone showed up just once. The rearrangement links TRBV7-8 to TRBJ2-3, with 11 bases matching TRBD2. CDR1 is SGHVS, CDR2 FQNEAQ, per germline. This CDR3 has 17 residues. J lost 2 bases, V lost 5 bases, and 9 bases had no gene match. This CDR3 reads CASSPWASGGSTDTQYF. The CDR3 DNA sequence: TGTGCCAGCAGCCCCTGGGCTAGCGGGGGGTCCACAGATACGCAGTATTTT.

This clone was seen more than once but under ten times. The V gene is TRBV19, the J gene TRBJ1-6; D is ambiguous. Germline-derived CDR1 and CDR2 are LNHDA and SQIVND (reference sequence). This CDR3 is 13 amino acids long. The V end lost 3 bases, the J end lost 10 bases, and 10 bases lay between the germline ends. The CDR3 sequence is CASSMVGKSPLHF. The CDR3 nucleotides are TGTGCCAGTAGTATGGTAGGAAAATCACCCCTCCACTTT.

The V and J genes are TRBV5-1 and TRBJ1-1; D possibly corresponds to TRBD1 (5 bases). Trimming took 4 bases from V and 0 from J, leaving 13 bases between them. From germline, CDR1 is SGHRS and CDR2 YFSETQ. CDR3 length: 15 residues. The DNA of the CDR3 is TGCGCCAGCAGCGTGGGGTGGGGCATGAACACTGAAGCTTTCTTT. Protein product: CASSVGWGMNTEAFF.

The V call is TRBV9, the J call TRBJ1-2; D call uncertain. Germline lookup yields CDR1 SGDLS and CDR2 YYNGEE. V gave up 1 base and J gave up 3 bases, with 13 bases separating them. There are 15 residues in the CDR3. As DNA, the CDR3 is TGTGCCAGCAGCGTAACCGGGTTCGCCTACTATGGCTACACCTTC. Its protein product is CASSVTGFAYYGYTF.

This chain uses TRBV4-1 with TRBJ2-1; D remains ambiguous. V was pared by 3 bases and J by 4 bases, with 13 bases between. The CDR3 is made up of 15 amino acids. CDR1 is MGHRA and CDR2 is YSYEKL in the germline V gene. The CDR3 DNA reads as TGCGCCAGCAGCCAGGAACTCGCGGATTACAATGAGCAGTTCTTC. It specifies CASSQELADYNEQFF.

This chain uses TRBV15 with TRBJ2-5; TRBD2 matches at 7 bases. CDR1 is LNHNV, CDR2 YYDKDF, per germline (reference sequence). The CDR3 has 15 residues. V was clipped by 3 bases and J by 0 bases; unmatched bases: 4. The CDR3 nucleotides are TGTGCCACCAGCAGGGTGCGGGGGAACCAAGAGACCCAGTACTTC. It translates to CATSRVRGNQETQYF.

The chain couples TRBV9 to TRBJ2-7, with TRBD1 as a possible D gene (6 bases). There are 13 residues in the CDR3. The germline V gene encodes CDR1 SGDLS and CDR2 YYNGEE. Deletions cut 4 bases from V and 7 bases from J, with 15 bases between. The CDR3 loop is CASSPPDRREQYF. The DNA of the CDR3 is TGTGCCAGCAGCCCTCCAGACAGGAGGGAGCAGTACTTC.

The gene calls are TRBV4-1 and TRBJ1-1; 7 bases align to TRBD1. CDR1 and CDR2 from the germline V gene are MGHRA and YSYEKL. CDR3 length: 14 amino acids. V shed 2 bases, J shed 5 bases, and the junction held 5 bases outside the gene matches. CDR3 amino acids: CASSQYRGATEAFF. CDR3 in DNA: TGCGCCAGCAGCCAATACAGGGGAGCGACTGAAGCTTTCTTT.

V and J are TRBV13 and TRBJ2-3; 9 bases align to TRBD2. The ends lost 5 bases at V and 5 bases at J; junction bases unmatched: 11. Germline loops: CDR1 PRHDT, CDR2 FYEKMQ (reference sequence). The CDR3 length is 16 residues. CDR3 sequence (DNA): TGTGCCAGCAGCCCCCGCGGGGGGGCCCAGAAAGATACGCAGTATTTT. As protein: CASSPRGGAQKDTQYF.

This clone was recorded once. This rearrangement joins TRBV5-1 to TRBJ2-5, with D perhaps matching TRBD1 or TRBD2 (7 bases each). Germline V gene sequence: CDR1 SGHRS, CDR2 YFSETQ. The ends were cut back, 3 bases at V and 4 bases at J, with 16 bases in the middle. The CDR3 runs to 15 residues. The CDR3: CASSSGEGQRETQYF. DNA of the CDR3: TGCGCCAGCAGCTCCGGGGAGGGACAGAGAGAGACCCAGTACTTC. Using reference TRBV5-1 and TRBJ2-5 for the parts outside the CDR3, the full variable domain is KAGVTQTPRYLIKTRGQQVTLSCSPISGHRSVSWYQQTPGQGLQFLFEYFSETQRNKGNFPGRFSGRQFSNSRSEMNVSTLELGDSALYLCASSSGEGQRETQYFGPGTRLLVL.